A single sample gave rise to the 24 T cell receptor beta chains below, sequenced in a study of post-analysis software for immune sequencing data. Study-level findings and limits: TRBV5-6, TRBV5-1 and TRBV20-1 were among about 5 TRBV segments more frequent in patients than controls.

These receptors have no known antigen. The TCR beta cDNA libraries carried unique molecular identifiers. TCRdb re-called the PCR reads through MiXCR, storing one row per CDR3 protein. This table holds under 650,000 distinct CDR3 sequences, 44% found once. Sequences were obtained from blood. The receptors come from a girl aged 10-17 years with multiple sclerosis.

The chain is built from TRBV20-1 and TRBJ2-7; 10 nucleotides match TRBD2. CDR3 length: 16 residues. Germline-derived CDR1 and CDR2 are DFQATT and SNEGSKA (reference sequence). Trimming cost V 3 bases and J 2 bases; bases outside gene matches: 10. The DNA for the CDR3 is TGCAGTGCTAGGAAATCTCTTAGCGGGGGGCCCTACGAGCAGTACTTC. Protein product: CSARKSLSGGPYEQYF.

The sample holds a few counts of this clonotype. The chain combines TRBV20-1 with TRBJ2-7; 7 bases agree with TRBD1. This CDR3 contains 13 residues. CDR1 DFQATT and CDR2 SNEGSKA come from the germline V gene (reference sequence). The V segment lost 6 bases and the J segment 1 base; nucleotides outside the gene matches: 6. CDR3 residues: CSARQGSSYEQYF. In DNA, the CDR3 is TGCAGTGCAAGACAGGGCTCTTCCTACGAGCAGTACTTC.

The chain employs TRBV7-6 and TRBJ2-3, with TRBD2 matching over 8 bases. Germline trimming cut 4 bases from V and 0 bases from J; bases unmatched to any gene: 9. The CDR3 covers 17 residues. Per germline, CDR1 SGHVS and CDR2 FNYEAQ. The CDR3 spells CASSSGGAITSTDTQYF. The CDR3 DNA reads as TGTGCCAGCAGCTCCGGGGGGGCAATTACGAGCACAGATACGCAGTATTTT.

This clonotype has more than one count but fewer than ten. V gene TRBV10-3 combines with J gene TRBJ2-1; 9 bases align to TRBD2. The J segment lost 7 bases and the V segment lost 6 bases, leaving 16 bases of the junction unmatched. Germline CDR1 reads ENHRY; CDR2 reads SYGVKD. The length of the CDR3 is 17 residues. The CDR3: CAIRRGLASSMWNEQFF. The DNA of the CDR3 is TGTGCCATCAGAAGAGGACTAGCGAGTTCTATGTGGAATGAGCAGTTCTTC.

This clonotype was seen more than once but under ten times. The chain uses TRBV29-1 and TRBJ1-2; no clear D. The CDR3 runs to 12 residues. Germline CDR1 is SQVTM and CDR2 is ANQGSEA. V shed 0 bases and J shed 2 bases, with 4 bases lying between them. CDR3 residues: CSVEEDNYGYTF. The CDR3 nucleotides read TGCAGCGTTGAAGAGGACAACTATGGCTACACCTTC.

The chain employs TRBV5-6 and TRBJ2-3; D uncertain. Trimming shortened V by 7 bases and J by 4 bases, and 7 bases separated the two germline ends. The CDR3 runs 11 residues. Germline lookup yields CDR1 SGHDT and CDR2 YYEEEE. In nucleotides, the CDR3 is TGTGCCAGCGCCAATGCAGATACGCAGTATTTT. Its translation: CASANADTQYF. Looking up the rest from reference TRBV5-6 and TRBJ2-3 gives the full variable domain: DAGVTQSPTHLIKTRGQQVTLRCSPKSGHDTVSWYQQALGQGPQFIFQYYEEEERQRGNFPDRFSGHQFPNYSSELNVNALLLGDSALYLCASANADTQYFGPGTRLTVL.

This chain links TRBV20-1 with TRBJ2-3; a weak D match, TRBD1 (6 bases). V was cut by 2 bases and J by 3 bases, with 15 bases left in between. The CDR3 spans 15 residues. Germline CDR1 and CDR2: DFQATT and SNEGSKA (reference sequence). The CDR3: CSARSSQGKTDTQYF. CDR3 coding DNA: TGCAGTGCTAGAAGTTCACAGGGTAAAACAGATACGCAGTATTTT.

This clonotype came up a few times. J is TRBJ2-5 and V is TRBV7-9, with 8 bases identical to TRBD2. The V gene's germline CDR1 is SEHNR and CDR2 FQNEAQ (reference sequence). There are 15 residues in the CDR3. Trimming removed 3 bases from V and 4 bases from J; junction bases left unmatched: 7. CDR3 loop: CASSFRKAGGETQYF. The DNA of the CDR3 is TGTGCCAGCAGCTTCCGGAAGGCGGGGGGAGAGACCCAGTACTTC.

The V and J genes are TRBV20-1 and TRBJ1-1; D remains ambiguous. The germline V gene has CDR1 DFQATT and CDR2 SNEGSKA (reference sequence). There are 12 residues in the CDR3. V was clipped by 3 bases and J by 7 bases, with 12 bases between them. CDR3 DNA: TGCAGTGCTAGGGCCCCCGGGGATGAAGCTTTCTTT. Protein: CSARAPGDEAFF.

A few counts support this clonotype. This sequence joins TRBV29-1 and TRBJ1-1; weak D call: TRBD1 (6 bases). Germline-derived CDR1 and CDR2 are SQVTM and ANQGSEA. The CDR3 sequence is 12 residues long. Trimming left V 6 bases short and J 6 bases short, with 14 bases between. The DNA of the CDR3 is TGCAGCGTCCGGACAGCCTCCGCTGAAGCTTTCTTT. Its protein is CSVRTASAEAFF.

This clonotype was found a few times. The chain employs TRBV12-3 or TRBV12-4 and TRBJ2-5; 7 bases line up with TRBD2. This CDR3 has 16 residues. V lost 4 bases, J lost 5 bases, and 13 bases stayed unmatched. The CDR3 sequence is CASSSQAGTTGETQYF. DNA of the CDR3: TGTGCCAGCAGTTCCCAAGCGGGGACGACGGGTGAGACCCAGTACTTC.

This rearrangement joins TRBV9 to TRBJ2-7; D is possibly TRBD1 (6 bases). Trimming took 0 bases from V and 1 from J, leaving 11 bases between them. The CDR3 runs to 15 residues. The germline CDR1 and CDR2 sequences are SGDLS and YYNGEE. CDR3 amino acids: CASSVGTARSYEQYF. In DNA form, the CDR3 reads TGTGCCAGCAGCGTAGGGACAGCCCGATCCTACGAGCAGTACTTC.

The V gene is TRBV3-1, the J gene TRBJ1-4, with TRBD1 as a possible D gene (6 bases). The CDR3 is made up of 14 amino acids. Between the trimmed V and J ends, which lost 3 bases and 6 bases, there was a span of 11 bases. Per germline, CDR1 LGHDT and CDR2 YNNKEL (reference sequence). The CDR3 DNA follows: TGTGCCAGCAGCCAGCAGGGGAAACATGAAAAACTGTTTTTT. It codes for CASSQQGKHEKLFF.

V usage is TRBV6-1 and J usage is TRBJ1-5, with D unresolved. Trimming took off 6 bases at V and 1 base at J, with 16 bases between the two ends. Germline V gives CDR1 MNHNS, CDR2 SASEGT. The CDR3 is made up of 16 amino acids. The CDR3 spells CASSSWRAGSNQPQHF. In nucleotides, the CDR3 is TGTGCCAGCAGCTCTTGGAGGGCTGGGAGCAATCAGCCCCAGCATTTT.

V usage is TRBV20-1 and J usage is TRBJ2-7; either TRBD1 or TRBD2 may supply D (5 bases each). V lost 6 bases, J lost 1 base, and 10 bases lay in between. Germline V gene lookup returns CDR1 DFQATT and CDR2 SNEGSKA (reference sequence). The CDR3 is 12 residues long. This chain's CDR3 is CSAARGSYEQYF. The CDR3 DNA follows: TGCAGTGCGGCGAGGGGATCCTACGAGCAGTACTTC.

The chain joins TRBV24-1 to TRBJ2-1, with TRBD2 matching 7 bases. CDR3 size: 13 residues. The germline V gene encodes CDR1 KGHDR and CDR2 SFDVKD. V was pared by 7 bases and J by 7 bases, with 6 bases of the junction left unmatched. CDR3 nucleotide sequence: TGTGCCACCAGCATCAGGGAGGGGAATGAGCAGTTCTTC. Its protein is CATSIREGNEQFF.

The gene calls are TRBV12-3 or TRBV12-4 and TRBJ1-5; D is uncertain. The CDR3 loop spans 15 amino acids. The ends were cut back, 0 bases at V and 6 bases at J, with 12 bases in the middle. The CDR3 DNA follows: TGTGCCAGCAGTTTAGCAGGGTCTGTTGGTCAGCCCCAGCATTTT. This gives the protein CASSLAGSVGQPQHF.

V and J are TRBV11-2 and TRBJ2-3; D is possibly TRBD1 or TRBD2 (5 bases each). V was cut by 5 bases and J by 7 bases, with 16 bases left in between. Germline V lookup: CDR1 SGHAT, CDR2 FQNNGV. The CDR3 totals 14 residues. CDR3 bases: TGTGCCAGCAGCCCGGGGACGGCTGGATATACGCAGTATTTT. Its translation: CASSPGTAGYTQYF.

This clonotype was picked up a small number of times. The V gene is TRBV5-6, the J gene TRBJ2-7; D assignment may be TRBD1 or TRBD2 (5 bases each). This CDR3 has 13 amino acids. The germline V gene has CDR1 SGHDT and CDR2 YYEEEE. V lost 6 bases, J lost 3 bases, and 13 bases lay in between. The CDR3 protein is CASTRDAYYEQYF. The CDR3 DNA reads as TGTGCCAGCACCAGGGACGCTTACTACGAGCAGTACTTC.

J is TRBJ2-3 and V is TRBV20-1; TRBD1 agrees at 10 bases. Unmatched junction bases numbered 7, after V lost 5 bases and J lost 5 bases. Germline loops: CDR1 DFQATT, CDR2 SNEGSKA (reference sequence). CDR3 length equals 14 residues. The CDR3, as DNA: TGCAGTGCTCCTCACCGGACAGGGGGAGATACGCAGTATTTT. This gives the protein CSAPHRTGGDTQYF.

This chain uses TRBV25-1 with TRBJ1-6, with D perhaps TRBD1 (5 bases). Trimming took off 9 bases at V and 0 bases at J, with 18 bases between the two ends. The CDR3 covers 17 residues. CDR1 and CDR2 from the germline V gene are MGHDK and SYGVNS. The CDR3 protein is CARNVLGQRSYNSPLHF. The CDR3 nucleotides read TGTGCCAGAAATGTCCTGGGGCAGCGCTCCTATAATTCACCCCTCCACTTT.

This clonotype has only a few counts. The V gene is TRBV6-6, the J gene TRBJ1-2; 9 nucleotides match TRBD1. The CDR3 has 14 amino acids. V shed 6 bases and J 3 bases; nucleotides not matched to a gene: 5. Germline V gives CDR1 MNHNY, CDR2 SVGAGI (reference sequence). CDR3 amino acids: CASRATGGDYGYTF. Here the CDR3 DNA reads TGTGCCAGCAGGGCGACAGGGGGGGACTATGGCTACACCTTC.

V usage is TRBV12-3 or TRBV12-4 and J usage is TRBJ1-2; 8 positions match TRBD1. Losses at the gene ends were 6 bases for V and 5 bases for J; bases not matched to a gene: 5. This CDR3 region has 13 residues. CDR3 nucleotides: TGTGCCAGCAGGGACAGGGATTCGTATGGCTACACCTTC. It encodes CASRDRDSYGYTF.

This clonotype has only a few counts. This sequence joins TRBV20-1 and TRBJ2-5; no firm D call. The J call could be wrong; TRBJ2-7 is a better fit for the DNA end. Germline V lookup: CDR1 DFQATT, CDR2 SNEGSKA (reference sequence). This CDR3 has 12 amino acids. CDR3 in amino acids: CSASRENYEQYF. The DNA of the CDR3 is TGCAGTGCTAGCCGTGAGAACTACGAGCAGTACTTC.